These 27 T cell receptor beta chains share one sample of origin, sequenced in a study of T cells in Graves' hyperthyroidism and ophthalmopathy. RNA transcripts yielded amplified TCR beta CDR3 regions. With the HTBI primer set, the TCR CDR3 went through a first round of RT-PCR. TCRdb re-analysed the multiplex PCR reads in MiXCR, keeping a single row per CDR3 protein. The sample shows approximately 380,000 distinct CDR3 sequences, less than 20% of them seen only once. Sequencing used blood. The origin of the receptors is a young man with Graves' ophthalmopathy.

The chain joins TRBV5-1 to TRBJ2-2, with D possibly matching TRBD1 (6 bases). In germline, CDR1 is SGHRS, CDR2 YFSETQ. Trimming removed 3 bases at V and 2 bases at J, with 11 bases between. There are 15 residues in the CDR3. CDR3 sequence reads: CASSYRVGNTGELFF. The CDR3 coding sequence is TGCGCCAGCAGCTACAGGGTCGGAAACACCGGGGAGCTGTTTTTT. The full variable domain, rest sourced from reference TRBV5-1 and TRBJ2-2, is KAGVTQTPRYLIKTRGQQVTLSCSPISGHRSVSWYQQTPGQGLQFLFEYFSETQRNKGNFPGRFSGRQFSNSRSEMNVSTLELGDSALYLCASSYRVGNTGELFFGEGSRLTVL.

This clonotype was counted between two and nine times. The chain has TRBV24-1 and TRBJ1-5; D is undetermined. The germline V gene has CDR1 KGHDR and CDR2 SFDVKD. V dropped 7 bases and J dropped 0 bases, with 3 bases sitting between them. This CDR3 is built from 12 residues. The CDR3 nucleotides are TGTGCCACCAGCAGTAGCAATCAGCCCCAGCATTTT. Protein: CATSSSNQPQHF.

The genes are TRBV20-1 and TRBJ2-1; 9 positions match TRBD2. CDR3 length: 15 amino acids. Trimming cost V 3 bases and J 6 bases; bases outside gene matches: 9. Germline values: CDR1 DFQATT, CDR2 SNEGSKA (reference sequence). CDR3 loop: CSASPIAGVGNEQFF. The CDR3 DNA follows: TGCAGTGCTAGCCCGATAGCGGGAGTAGGCAATGAGCAGTTCTTC.

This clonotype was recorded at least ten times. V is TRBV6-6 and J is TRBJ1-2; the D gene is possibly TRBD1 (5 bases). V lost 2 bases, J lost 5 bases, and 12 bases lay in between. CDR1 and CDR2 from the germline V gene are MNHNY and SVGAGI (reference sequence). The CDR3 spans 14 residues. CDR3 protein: CASSYTRGGYGYTF. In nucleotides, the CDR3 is TGTGCCAGCAGTTACACGAGGGGTGGGTATGGCTACACCTTC.

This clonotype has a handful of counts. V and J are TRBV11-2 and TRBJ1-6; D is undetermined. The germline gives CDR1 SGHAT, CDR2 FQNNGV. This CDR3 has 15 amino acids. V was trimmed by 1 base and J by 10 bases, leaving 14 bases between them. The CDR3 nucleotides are TGTGCCAGCAGCTTAGTAGGAGGGAGTAGCTCACCCCTCCACTTT. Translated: CASSLVGGSSSPLHF.

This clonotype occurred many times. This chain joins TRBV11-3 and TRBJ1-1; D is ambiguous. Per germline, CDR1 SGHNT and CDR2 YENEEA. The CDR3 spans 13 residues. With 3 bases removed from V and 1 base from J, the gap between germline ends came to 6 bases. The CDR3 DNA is TGTGCCAGCAGCTTGCTCGGGAACACTGAAGCTTTCTTT. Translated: CASSLLGNTEAFF.

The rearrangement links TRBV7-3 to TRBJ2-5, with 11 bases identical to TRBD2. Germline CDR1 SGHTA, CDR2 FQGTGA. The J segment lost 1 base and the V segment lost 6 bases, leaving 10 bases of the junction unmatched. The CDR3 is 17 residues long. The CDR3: CASSPGTSGGLQETQYF. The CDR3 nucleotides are TGTGCCAGCAGTCCCGGGACTAGCGGAGGACTCCAAGAGACCCAGTACTTC.

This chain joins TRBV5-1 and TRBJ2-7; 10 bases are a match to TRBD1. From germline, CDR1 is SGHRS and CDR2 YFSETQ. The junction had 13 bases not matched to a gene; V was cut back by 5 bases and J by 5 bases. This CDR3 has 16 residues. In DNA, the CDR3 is TGCGCCAGCAGATATGCCGCCGGGACAGGGGACCACGAGCAGTACTTC. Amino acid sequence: CASRYAAGTGDHEQYF. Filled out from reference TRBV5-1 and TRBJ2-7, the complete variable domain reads KAGVTQTPRYLIKTRGQQVTLSCSPISGHRSVSWYQQTPGQGLQFLFEYFSETQRNKGNFPGRFSGRQFSNSRSEMNVSTLELGDSALYLCASRYAAGTGDHEQYFGPGTRLTVT.

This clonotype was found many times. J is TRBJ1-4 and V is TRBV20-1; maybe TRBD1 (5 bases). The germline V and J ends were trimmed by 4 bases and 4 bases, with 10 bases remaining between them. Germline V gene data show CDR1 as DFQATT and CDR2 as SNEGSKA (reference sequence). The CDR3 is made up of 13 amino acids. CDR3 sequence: CSATRQNNEKLFF. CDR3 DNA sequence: TGCAGTGCTACAAGACAGAATAATGAAAAACTGTTTTTT.

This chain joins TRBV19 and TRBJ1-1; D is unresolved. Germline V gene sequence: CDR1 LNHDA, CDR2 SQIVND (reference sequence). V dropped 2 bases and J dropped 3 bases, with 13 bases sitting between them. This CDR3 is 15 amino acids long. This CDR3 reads CASSISEAVDTEAFF. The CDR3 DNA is TGTGCCAGTAGTATATCTGAGGCGGTTGACACTGAAGCTTTCTTT.

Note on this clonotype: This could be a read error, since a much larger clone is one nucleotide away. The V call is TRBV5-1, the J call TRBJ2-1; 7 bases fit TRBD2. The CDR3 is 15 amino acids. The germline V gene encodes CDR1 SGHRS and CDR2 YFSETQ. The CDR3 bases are TGCGCCAGCAGCTGGGGGGGGAGCTCCTACGATGAGCAGTTCTTC. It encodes CASSWGGSSYDEQFF.

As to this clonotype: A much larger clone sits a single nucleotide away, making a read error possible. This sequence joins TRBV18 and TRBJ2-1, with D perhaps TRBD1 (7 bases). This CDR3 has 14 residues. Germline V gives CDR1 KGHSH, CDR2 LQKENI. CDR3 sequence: CASSPRDRYNEQLF. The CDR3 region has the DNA TGTGCCAGCTCACCGCGGGACAGATACAATGAGCAGCTCTTC.

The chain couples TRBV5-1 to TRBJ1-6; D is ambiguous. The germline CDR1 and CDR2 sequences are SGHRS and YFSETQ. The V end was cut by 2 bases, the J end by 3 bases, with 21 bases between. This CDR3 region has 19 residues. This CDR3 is CASSLTLIGGLSYNSPLHF. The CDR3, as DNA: TGCGCCAGCAGCTTAACCCTAATTGGAGGGCTGAGCTATAATTCACCCCTCCACTTT.

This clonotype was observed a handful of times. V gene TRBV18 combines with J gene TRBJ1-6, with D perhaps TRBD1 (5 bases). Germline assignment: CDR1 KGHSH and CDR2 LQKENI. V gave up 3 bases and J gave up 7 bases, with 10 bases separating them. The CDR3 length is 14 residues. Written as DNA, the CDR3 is TGTGCCAGCTCACCTGGGGGGGAAAATTCACCCCTCCACTTT. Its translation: CASSPGGENSPLHF.

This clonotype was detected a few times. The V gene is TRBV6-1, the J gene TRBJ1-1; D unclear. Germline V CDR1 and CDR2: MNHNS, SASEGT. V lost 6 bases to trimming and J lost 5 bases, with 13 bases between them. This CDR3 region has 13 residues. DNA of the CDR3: TGTGCCAGCAGCCTTAAAGACAAAACTGAAGCTTTCTTT. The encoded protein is CASSLKDKTEAFF.

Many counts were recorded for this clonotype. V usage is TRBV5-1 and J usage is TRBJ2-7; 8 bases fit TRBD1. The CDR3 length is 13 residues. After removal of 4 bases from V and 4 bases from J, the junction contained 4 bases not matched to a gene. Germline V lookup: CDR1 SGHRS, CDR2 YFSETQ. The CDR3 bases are TGCGCCAGCAGCGTACGGACAGGGTACGAGCAGTACTTC. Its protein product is CASSVRTGYEQYF.

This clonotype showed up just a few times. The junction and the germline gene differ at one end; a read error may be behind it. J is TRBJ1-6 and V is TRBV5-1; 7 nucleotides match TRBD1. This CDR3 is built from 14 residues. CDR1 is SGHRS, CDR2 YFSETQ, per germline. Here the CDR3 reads CASSFGTENSPLHF. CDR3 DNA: TGTGCCAGCAGCTTCGGGACAGAGAATTCACCCCTCCACTTT.

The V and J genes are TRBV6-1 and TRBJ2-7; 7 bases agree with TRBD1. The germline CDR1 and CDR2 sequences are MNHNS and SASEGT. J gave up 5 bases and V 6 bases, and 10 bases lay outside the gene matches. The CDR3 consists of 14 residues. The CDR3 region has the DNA TGTGCCAGCAGCCGGACAGGACTGTACCACGAGCAGTACTTC. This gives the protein CASSRTGLYHEQYF.

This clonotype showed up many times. The CDR3 here is CASMGLPGNTIYF. CDR3 DNA: TGTGCCAGCATGGGGCTACCTGGAAACACCATATATTTT. The chain carries TRBV2 and TRBJ1-3; D is perhaps TRBD1 (5 bases). The CDR3 is made up of 13 amino acids. V was cut by 7 bases and J by 2 bases, with 9 bases left in between. Germline CDR1 and CDR2: SNHLY and FYNNEI. Based on the CDR3 plus reference TRBV2 and TRBJ1-3, the full variable domain is EPEVTQTPSHQVTQMGQEVILRCVPISNHLYFYWYRQILGQKVEFLVSFYNNEISEKSEIFDDQFSVERPDGSNFTLKIRSTKLEDSAMYFCASMGLPGNTIYFGEGSWLTVV.

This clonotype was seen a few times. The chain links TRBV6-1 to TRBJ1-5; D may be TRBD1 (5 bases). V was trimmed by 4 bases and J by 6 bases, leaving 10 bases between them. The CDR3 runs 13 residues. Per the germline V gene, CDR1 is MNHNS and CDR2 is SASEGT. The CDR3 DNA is TGTGCCAGCAGTGGCCGGGGCGGTCAGCCCCAGCATTTT. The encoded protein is CASSGRGGQPQHF.

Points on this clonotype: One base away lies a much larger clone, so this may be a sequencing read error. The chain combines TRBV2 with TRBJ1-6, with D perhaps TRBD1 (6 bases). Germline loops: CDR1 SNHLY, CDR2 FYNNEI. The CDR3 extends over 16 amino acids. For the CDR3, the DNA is TGTGCCAGCAGTATCAACGGACAGTCCACAAATTCACCCCCCCACTTT. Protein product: CASSINGQSTNSPPHF.

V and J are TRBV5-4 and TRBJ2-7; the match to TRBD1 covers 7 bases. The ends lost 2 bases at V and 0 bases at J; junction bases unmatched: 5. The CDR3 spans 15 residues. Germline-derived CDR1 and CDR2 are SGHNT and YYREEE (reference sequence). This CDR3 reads CASSFRQGGSYEQYF. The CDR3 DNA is TGTGCCAGCAGCTTTCGACAGGGTGGCTCCTACGAGCAGTACTTC.

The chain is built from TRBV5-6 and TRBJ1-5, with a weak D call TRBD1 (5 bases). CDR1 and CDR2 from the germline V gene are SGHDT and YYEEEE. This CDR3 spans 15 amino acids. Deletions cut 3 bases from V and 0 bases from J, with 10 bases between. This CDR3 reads CASSSARDSNQPQHF. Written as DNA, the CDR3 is TGTGCCAGCAGCTCAGCCAGGGATAGCAATCAGCCCCAGCATTTT.

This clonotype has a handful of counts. In nucleotides, the CDR3 is TGCAGTGCTAGCCCCCGCGGGCGGGAGACCCAGTACTTC. Translation: CSASPRGRETQYF. V is TRBV20-1 and J is TRBJ2-5; D might be TRBD2 (5 bases). The V end lost 3 bases, the J end lost 5 bases, and 13 bases lay between the germline ends. CDR3 length: 13 amino acids. The germline V gene encodes CDR1 DFQATT and CDR2 SNEGSKA (reference sequence).

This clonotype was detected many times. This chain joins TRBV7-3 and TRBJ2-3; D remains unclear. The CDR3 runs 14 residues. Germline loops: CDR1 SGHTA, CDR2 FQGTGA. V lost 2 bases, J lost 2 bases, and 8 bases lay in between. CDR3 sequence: CASSLSPVTDTQYF. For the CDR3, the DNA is TGTGCCAGCAGCTTATCCCCCGTCACAGATACGCAGTATTTT.

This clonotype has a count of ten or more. CDR3: CSAIFDSVNLYGYTF. The CDR3 DNA reads TGCAGTGCTATATTCGACAGTGTCAACCTCTATGGCTACACCTTC. This chain connects TRBV20-1 to TRBJ1-2; possible D gene TRBD1, 5 bases. The CDR3 totals 15 residues. V shed 4 bases and J shed 4 bases, with 19 bases lying between them. Germline values: CDR1 DFQATT, CDR2 SNEGSKA (reference sequence).

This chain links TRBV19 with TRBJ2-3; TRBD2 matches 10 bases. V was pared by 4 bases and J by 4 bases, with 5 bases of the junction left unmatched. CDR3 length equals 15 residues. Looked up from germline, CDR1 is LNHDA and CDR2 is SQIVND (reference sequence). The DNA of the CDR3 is TGTGCCAGTAGTAGAACTAGCGGGGCCGCAGATACGCAGTATTTT. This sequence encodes CASSRTSGAADTQYF.